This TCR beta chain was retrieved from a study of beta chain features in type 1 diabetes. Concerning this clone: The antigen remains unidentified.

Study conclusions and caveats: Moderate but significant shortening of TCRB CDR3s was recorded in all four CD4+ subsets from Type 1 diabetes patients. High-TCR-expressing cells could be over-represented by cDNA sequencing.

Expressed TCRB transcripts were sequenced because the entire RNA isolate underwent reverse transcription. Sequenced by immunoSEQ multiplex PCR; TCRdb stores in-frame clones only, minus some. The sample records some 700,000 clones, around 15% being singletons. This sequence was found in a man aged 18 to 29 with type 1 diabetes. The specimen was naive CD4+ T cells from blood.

CDR3 sequence (DNA): TGTGCCAGCAGCCCGGGACCTGGGGGAGGCTACACCTTC. This encodes CASSPGPGGGYTF. The gene calls are TRBV11-2 and TRBJ1-2, with D maybe TRBD1 (5 bases). The V end lost 5 bases, the J end lost 8 bases, and 15 bases lay between the germline ends. The CDR3 is made up of 13 amino acids. Germline loops: CDR1 SGHAT, CDR2 FQNNGV.